These T cell receptor beta chains were read from a single sample in a study of blood T cell repertoires in COVID-19. Assay used: immunoSEQ multiplex PCR; TCRdb lists only in-frame clones, some missing. The repertoire holds fewer than 35,000 clones, more than 90% seen once, with around 8.2% in the top ten. The source material was peripheral blood. The source of these receptors is a man between 65 and 79 years old with active or convalescent COVID-19. CDR3s leave out the opening cysteine and the closing phenylalanine or tryptophan.

CDR3: ASRRQAGELF
V: TRBV6-5

CDR3: ATTSTGGISGELF
V: TRBV24-1

CDR3: ASSVVDRVRSYEQY
V: TRBV5-4

CDR3: ASSLGPDNEQF
V: TRBV5-1

CDR3: ASSYPTGTGGFGYT
V: TRBV6-5

CDR3: ASSGTLNSGNTIY
V: TRBV2

CDR3: ASDRGISNQPQH
V: TRBV19

CDR3: ASRAPGNTIY
V: TRBV10-2

CDR3: ASSVGQGIYYGYT
V: TRBV19

CDR3: ASSPQSSYNEQF
V: TRBV7-9

CDR3: ASSQPGQATYEQY
V: TRBV23-1

CDR3: ASSASDERQRPGANVLT
V: TRBV9

CDR3: ASSIYRGGDRANEQF
V: TRBV19

CDR3: ASSLDGEGYNEQF
V: TRBV7-3

CDR3: ASSSGRNNEQF
V: TRBV5-1

CDR3: ASSLDRGRGYT
V: TRBV11-2

CDR3: ASSLQENTQY
V: TRBV12-3/TRBV12-4

CDR3: ASSFLAGVSSHNEQF
V: TRBV13

CDR3: ASSLDGTTNTEAF
V: TRBV7-2

CDR3: AWSVLEVNTDTQY
V: TRBV30

CDR3: ASMGQITDTQY
V: TRBV6-5

CDR3: ASPQGYEQF
V: TRBV6-5

CDR3: ASQRDTDTQY
V: TRBV2

CDR3: AWSTDRDSPLH
V: TRBV30

CDR3: ASSPRQDEKLF
V: TRBV18

CDR3: SALPGLAGVEQF
V: TRBV29-1

CDR3: ASRSGTHSYEQY
V: TRBV3-1/TRBV3-2

CDR3: ASSFPRDSYNEQF
V: TRBV5-5

CDR3: ASSSSGGGKNIQY
V: TRBV7-9

CDR3: ATLRDRGEKLF
V: TRBV27

CDR3: ASSSLSAAYGYT
V: TRBV6-5

CDR3: ASSQRSSGRGETQY
V: TRBV3-1/TRBV3-2

CDR3: SVLIPTGLNGYT
V: TRBV29-1

CDR3: ASSLAAGRSTDTQY
V: TRBV7-6

CDR3: ASSGRTKGYT
V: TRBV19

CDR3: ASSQGQGFTEAF
V: TRBV3-1/TRBV3-2

CDR3: SVGTGTSGSWADTQY
V: TRBV29-1

CDR3: ASSFVFGGLQETQY
V: TRBV11-1

CDR3: ASSVGGHRRGEKLF
V: TRBV9

CDR3: ASRLRGGQETQY
V: TRBV19

CDR3: ASSPQGVYGDTEAF
V: TRBV18

CDR3: ATNRQGESPLH
V: TRBV19

CDR3: ASSPGLDYNEQF
V: TRBV18

CDR3: ASSLLGGMNTEAF
V: TRBV11-2

CDR3: ASSPSGGPNTGELF
V: TRBV18

CDR3: SVEVTGAGYT
V: TRBV29-1

CDR3: ASRVTGSRDTIY
V: TRBV27

CDR3: ASSGGHSNYGYT
V: TRBV9

CDR3: ASSVGLADSYEQY
V: TRBV9

CDR3: ASSSPGTQY
V: TRBV6-2/TRBV6-3

CDR3: ASSQDSGQNTEAF
V: TRBV4-2

CDR3: ASSYSTGPLGTEAF
V: TRBV6-5

CDR3: AWSLNREGAF
V: TRBV30

CDR3: AWGFPGIANYGYT
V: TRBV30

CDR3: ASSDGRAEAF
V: TRBV2